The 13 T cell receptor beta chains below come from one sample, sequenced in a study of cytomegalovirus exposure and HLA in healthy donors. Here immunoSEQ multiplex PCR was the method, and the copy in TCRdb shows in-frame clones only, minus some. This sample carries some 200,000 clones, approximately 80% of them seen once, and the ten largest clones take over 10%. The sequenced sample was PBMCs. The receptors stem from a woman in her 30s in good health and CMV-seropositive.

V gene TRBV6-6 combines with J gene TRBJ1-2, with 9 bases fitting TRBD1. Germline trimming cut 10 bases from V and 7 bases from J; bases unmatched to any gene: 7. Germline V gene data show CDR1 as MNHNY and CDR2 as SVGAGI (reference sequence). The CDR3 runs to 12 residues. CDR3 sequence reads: CAIRQGDSGYTF. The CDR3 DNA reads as TGTGCCATTCGACAGGGGGATTCTGGCTACACCTTC.

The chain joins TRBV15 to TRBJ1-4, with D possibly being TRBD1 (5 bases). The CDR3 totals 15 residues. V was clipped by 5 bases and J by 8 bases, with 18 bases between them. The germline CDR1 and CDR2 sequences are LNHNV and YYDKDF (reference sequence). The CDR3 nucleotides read TGTGCCACCAGCGGAGGGGAAGGCGAGGGAGAAAAACTGTTTTTT. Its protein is CATSGGEGEGEKLFF.

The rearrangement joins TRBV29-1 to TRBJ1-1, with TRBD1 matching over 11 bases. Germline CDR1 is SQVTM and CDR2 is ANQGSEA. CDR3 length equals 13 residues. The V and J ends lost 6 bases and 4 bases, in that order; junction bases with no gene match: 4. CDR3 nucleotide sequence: TGCAGCGTCTCCGGGACAGGGGGCACTGAAGCTTTCTTT. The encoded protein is CSVSGTGGTEAFF.

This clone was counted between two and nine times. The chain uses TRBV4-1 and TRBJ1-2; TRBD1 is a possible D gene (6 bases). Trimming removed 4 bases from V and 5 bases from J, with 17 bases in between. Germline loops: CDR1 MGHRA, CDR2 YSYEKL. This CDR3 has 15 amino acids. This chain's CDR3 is CASSPRGQPVYGYTF. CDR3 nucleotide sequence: TGCGCCAGCAGCCCCCGTGGACAGCCCGTATATGGCTACACCTTC.

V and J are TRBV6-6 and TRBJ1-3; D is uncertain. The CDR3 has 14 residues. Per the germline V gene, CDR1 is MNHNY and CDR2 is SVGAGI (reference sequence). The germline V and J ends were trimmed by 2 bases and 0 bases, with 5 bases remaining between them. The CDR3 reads CASSYEGSGNTIYF. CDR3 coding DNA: TGTGCCAGCAGTTACGAGGGCTCTGGAAACACCATATATTTT.

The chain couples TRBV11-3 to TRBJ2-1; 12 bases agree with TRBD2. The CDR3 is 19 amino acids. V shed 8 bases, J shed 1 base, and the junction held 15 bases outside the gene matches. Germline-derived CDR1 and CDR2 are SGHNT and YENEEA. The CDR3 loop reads CASSSSASGRAVSYNEQFF. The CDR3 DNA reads TGTGCCAGCTCTTCTTCCGCTAGCGGGAGGGCCGTTTCCTACAATGAGCAGTTCTTC.

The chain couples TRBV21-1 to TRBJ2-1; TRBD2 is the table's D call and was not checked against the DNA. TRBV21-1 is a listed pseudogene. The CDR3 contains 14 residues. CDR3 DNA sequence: TGTGCCAGCAGCGCTAGGAGGGCCCTCAATGAGCAGTTCTTC. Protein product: CASSARRALNEQFF.

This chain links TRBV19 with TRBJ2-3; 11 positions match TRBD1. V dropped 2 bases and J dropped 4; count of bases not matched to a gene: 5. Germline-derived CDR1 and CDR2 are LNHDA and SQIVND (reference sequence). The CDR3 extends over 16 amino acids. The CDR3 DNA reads TGTGCCAGTAGTATACGGGGACAGGGGGACGCAGATACGCAGTATTTT. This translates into CASSIRGQGDADTQYF.

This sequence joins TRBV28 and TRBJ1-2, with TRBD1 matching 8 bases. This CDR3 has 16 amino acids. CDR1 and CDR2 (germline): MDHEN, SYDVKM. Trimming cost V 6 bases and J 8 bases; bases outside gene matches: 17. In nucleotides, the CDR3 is TGTGCCAGCAGCCAAAGATGGACAGGGCTCGACTGGGGCTACACCTTC. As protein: CASSQRWTGLDWGYTF.

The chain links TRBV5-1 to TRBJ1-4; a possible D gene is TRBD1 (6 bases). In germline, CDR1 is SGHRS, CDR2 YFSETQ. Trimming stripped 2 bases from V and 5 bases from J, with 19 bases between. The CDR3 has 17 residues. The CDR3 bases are TGCGCCAGCAGCTTTCAGGGGTCTAGTACCCAAAATGAAAAACTGTTTTTT. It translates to CASSFQGSSTQNEKLFF. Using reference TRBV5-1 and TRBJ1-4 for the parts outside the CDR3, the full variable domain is KAGVTQTPRYLIKTRGQQVTLSCSPISGHRSVSWYQQTPGQGLQFLFEYFSETQRNKGNFPGRFSGRQFSNSRSEMNVSTLELGDSALYLCASSFQGSSTQNEKLFFGSGTQLSVL.

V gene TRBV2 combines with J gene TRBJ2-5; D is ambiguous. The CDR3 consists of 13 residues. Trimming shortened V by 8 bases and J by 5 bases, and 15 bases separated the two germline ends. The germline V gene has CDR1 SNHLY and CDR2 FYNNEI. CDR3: CASGSLRSETQYF. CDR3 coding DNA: TGTGCCAGCGGCAGTTTACGATCCGAGACCCAGTACTTC.

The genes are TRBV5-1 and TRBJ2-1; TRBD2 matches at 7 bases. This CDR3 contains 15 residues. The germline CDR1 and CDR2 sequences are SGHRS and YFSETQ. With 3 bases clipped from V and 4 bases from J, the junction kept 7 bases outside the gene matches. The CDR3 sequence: CASSWDGTTYNEQFF. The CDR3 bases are TGCGCCAGCAGCTGGGACGGGACTACTTACAATGAGCAGTTCTTC.

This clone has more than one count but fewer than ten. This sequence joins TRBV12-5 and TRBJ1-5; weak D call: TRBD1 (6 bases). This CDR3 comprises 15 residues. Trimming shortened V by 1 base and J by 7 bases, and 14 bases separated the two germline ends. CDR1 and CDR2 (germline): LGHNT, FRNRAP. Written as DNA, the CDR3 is TGTGCTAGTGGTTTGGGAACAGGGACCGGACAGCCCCAGCATTTT. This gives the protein CASGLGTGTGQPQHF.